Listed below are T cell receptor beta chains from one sample, sequenced in a study of vaccination effects on CD4 cells after COVID-19. Here immunoSEQ multiplex PCR was the method, and the copy in TCRdb shows in-frame clones only, minus some. The sample lists tens of thousands of clones; 65% to 70% were seen once. Antigen specificity for these receptors is unknown. The sample was CD4+ T cells from PBMCs cultured without peptide, taken before COVID-19 vaccination. These receptors were collected from a human donor who received a COVID-19 vaccine. CDR3s include the opening cysteine and the closing phenylalanine or tryptophan.

TRBV5-1,CASSLQGWGDTQYF
TRBV7-9,CASSFSDYGYTF
TRBV19,CASVRSWVLGAFF
TRBV5-6,CASSFALQETQYF
TRBV6-5,CASSRQGARETQYF
TRBV30,CAWSDIYQVGTEAFF
TRBV4-1,CASSQPSGIYEQYF
TRBV6-5,CASIRAESTNEKLFF
TRBV7-2,CASSLVVDSNQPQHF
TRBV29-1,CSVVEGLATEAFF
TRBV6-5,CASSYSQGPPGNTIYF
TRBV6-1,CASSEGLNYGYTF
TRBV10-1,CASSESRGGIEGNEQFF
TRBV19,CASSIAGTGAPYGYTF
TRBV7-9,CASSLRSQGTEAFF
TRBV7-9,CATKRTGGQETQYF
TRBV6-5,CASNPGTGRNSPLHF
TRBV3-1/TRBV3-2,CASSQDPVLLAGPKDEQFF
TRBV4-2,CASSQDPGQGNTEAFF
TRBV4-2,CASSQGTLQYGYTF
TRBV7-8,CASSPLAGVYEQYF
TRBV6-5,CASSYGHSGRDTQYF
TRBV5-3,CARSSRTSGVENEQFF
TRBV5-6,CASSFAGGGSTDTQYF
TRBV11-2,CASSLDGNSGNTIYF
TRBV5-1,CASSLQGLSYNEQFF
TRBV14,CASSQDFERGGLETQYF
TRBV5-1,CASSWTSGGARDTQYF
TRBV12-3/TRBV12-4,CASSLATNEKLFF
TRBV15,CATSRDRGQGRTEAFF
TRBV27,CASTRGHPIDTQYF
TRBV27,CASSRTGTAGGSFTYF
TRBV5-5,CASSLKQGRDYNSPLHF